The sequence of this TCR beta chain was determined in a study of cytomegalovirus exposure and HLA in healthy donors. Across the study: Within the Caucasian-associated ancestry cluster were roughly 82% of the roughly 360 genotyped donors. Study-wide results and caveats: In the analysis, some V segments, TRBV6-2 and TRBV6-3 included, were excluded as indistinguishable. It was reported in a later analysis that an Asian-associated ancestry cluster showed fewer N-insertions than the 666-donor mean.

V gave up 5 bases and J gave up 8 bases, with 12 bases separating them. CDR1 is DFQATT, CDR2 SNEGSKA, per germline (reference sequence). The CDR3 spans 11 residues. The primer mix had 60 Vbeta and 13 Jbeta primers. Profiling relied on immunoSEQ multiplex PCR, and the TCRdb table lists in-frame clones only, not all of them. This table has roughly 100,000 clones, roughly 79% appearing once. Donors likely had unrecorded immune exposures despite being nominally healthy when sampled. On this clone itself: Antigen: not known.

This rearrangement joins TRBV20-1 to TRBJ1-1; D perhaps matches TRBD1 (5 bases). The sequence was obtained from a man aged 55-75 years in good health and CMV-seropositive. Sequenced material: PBMCs. The CDR3 loop reads CSASRGTEAFF. In DNA form, the CDR3 reads TGCAGTGCTTCAAGGGGTACCGAAGCTTTCTTT.